The rows below give T cell receptor beta chains drawn from one sample of a study of human T cells and chemical hapten exposure. TCRdb reprocessed the RACE reads with MiXCR, giving one entry per CDR3 protein. The sample has approximately 110,000 distinct CDR3 sequences; 8% to 13% are singletons. The sequences come from whole blood, collected in connection with sensitization to the hapten diphenylcyclopropenone (DPC). These receptors were obtained from a woman aged 40 to 50 with alopecia areata. Some clones in this sample may be carry-over from other donors' samples. Both conserved end residues are part of each CDR3. D genes are given only for firm matches. The size field is filled for only some rows; it gives once, few, many or a size class.

D gene	clone size	J gene	V gene	CDR3 length	CDR3 protein	CDR3 DNA
TRBD1	-	TRBJ2-5	TRBV20-1	13	CSARDRGRETQYF	TGCAGTGCAAGGGACAGGGGGCGGGAGACCCAGTACTTC
TRBD1	-	TRBJ1-5	TRBV29-1	14	CSVVGQGINQPQHF	TGCAGCGTTGTAGGACAGGGAATCAATCAGCCCCAGCATTTT
-	many	TRBJ1-1	TRBV7-9	16	CASSSPLAGSNTEAFF	TGTGCCAGCAGCTCCCCATTGGCAGGGTCGAACACTGAAGCTTTCTTT
TRBD1	few	TRBJ2-3	TRBV24-1	16	CATSDPLDRAADTQYF	TGTGCCACCAGTGACCCCCTTGACAGGGCCGCAGATACGCAGTATTTT
-	many	TRBJ2-1	TRBV28	12	CASRQGGDEQFF	TGTGCCAGCCGGCAGGGAGGCGATGAGCAGTTCTTC
TRBD2	few	TRBJ2-1	TRBV7-9	16	CASSSDPGRARNEQFF	TGTGCCAGCAGCTCGGATCCGGGGAGGGCCAGAAATGAGCAGTTCTTC
-	many	TRBJ1-4	TRBV7-2	13	CASSPTANEKLFF	TGTGCCAGCAGCCCCACGGCTAATGAAAAACTGTTTTTT
TRBD1	-	TRBJ2-7	TRBV29-1	13	CSVEGDRVYEQYF	TGCAGCGTTGAGGGGGACAGAGTCTACGAGCAGTACTTC
-	few	TRBJ1-2	TRBV6-5	13	CASSPPRDIGYTF	TGTGCCAGCAGTCCCCCCCGGGACATCGGCTACACCTTC
-	few	TRBJ1-2	TRBV6-2/TRBV6-3	15	CASSYFRTAHYGYTF	TGTGCCAGCAGTTACTTCCGAACAGCGCACTATGGCTACACCTTC
TRBD1	many	TRBJ2-1	TRBV5-1	15	CASSSRTGGFDEQFF	TGCGCCAGCAGCTCCCGGACAGGGGGCTTCGATGAGCAGTTCTTC
TRBD1	many	TRBJ2-5	TRBV7-2	14	CASSLGTGRATQYF	TGTGCCAGCAGCTTAGGGACAGGGCGGGCGACCCAGTACTTC
-	-	TRBJ2-3	TRBV2	14	CASGGRQNTDTQYF	TGTGCCAGCGGAGGAAGGCAGAACACAGATACGCAGTATTTT
-	-	TRBJ2-2	TRBV9	12	CASSVVVGELFF	TGTGCCAGCAGCGTAGTGGTCGGGGAGCTGTTTTTT
-	-	TRBJ2-1	TRBV20-1	12	CSARGEHGEQFF	TGCAGTGCTAGAGGGGAACATGGTGAGCAGTTCTTC
TRBD1	many	TRBJ1-1	TRBV18	18	CASSPPQGQALSNTEAFF	TGTGCCAGCTCACCACCCCAAGGACAGGCGCTTTCGAACACTGAAGCTTTCTTT
TRBD1	-	TRBJ2-7	TRBV7-2	18	CASSRVTAGQGARNEQYF	TGTGCCAGCAGCCGGGTCACCGCGGGACAGGGGGCAAGGAACGAGCAGTACTTC
-	few	TRBJ1-1	TRBV3-1	13	CASSKTARTEAFF	TGTGCCAGCAGCAAGACAGCAAGGACTGAAGCTTTCTTT